This entry lists 15 T cell receptor beta chains sequenced from one sample in a study of identical twins. TCRdb redid the calling of the 5' RACE reads with MiXCR, one entry per CDR3 protein. Among approximately 240,000 distinct CDR3 sequences listed, more than 12% were seen once. The sample consisted of memory (CD45RO+) T cells sorted from blood. Source of these receptors: a woman younger than 30 in good health.

This clonotype was seen many times. The gene calls are TRBV10-3 and TRBJ2-1; possibly TRBD1 for D (5 bases). Germline loops: CDR1 ENHRY, CDR2 SYGVKD. Trimming left V 2 bases short and J 11 bases short, with 10 bases between. This CDR3 comprises 12 residues. The CDR3 protein is CAISEAQDKQFF. The CDR3 bases are TGTGCCATCAGTGAGGCACAGGACAAGCAGTTCTTC.

The rearrangement joins TRBV20-1 to TRBJ2-1, with 11 bases lining up with TRBD2. This CDR3 has 15 amino acids. Per germline, CDR1 DFQATT and CDR2 SNEGSKA (reference sequence). The V gene end was trimmed by 5 bases and the J gene end by 0 bases; junction bases not matched to a gene: 3. The CDR3 DNA follows: TGCAGTGCTCTCACTAGCGGGAGCTCCTACAATGAGCAGTTCTTC. Translated, it gives CSALTSGSSYNEQFF.

The chain carries TRBV7-2 and TRBJ1-2; D remains ambiguous. Trimming stripped 0 bases from V and 2 bases from J, with 10 bases between. The length of the CDR3 is 15 residues. The germline V gene has CDR1 SGHTA and CDR2 FQGNSA. The CDR3, as DNA: TGTGCCAGCAGCTTAGCGCCGGGGAACAACTATGGCTACACCTTC. Protein sequence: CASSLAPGNNYGYTF.

This sequence joins TRBV20-1 and TRBJ1-3; D remains unclear. V shed 6 bases and J shed 7 bases, with 10 bases lying between them. The V gene's germline CDR1 is DFQATT and CDR2 SNEGSKA (reference sequence). This CDR3 comprises 11 residues. The CDR3 spells CSAPDRNTIYF. CDR3 DNA sequence: TGCAGTGCCCCGGACCGGAACACCATATATTTT.

Comments on this clonotype: Given a much more abundant clone one base away, this may be a read error. The CDR3 DNA follows: TGCAGTGCGGGAGGGACTAGCGGCACCTACAGTGAGCAGTTCTTC. The encoded protein is CSAGGTSGTYSEQFF. The chain recombines TRBV20-1 with TRBJ2-1, with 11 bases that match TRBD2. Germline V gives CDR1 DFQATT, CDR2 SNEGSKA (reference sequence). The CDR3 has 15 amino acids.

This clonotype has more than one count but fewer than ten. V and J are TRBV5-5 and TRBJ1-1, with D perhaps TRBD1 (6 bases). The CDR3 contains 18 residues. Per the germline V gene, CDR1 is SGHKS and CDR2 is YYEKEE (reference sequence). The V gene lost 1 base and the J gene lost 0 bases, with 19 bases spanning the gap. DNA for the CDR3: TGTGCCAGCAGCTTGACAGGGACTATGAGGGACGTGAACACTGAAGCTTTCTTT. This gives the protein CASSLTGTMRDVNTEAFF. Complete variable domain (other parts from reference TRBV5-5 and TRBJ1-1): DAGVTQSPTHLIKTRGQQVTLRCSPISGHKSVSWYQQVLGQGPQFIFQYYEKEERGRGNFPDRFSARQFPNYSSELNVNALLLGDSALYLCASSLTGTMRDVNTEAFFGQGTRLTVV.

This clonotype was seen repeatedly, ten times or more. CDR3 residues: CASSLDGFSYEQYF. CDR3 coding DNA: TGCGCCAGCAGCTTGGATGGCTTCTCCTACGAGCAGTACTTC. This chain links TRBV5-1 with TRBJ2-7; no clear D gene. The length of the CDR3 is 14 residues. The V end lost 0 bases, the J end lost 0 bases, and 7 bases lay between the germline ends. The V gene's germline CDR1 is SGHRS and CDR2 YFSETQ.

The chain recombines TRBV4-2 with TRBJ2-2, with 14 positions matching TRBD2. CDR1 and CDR2 from the germline V gene are LGHNA and YNFKEQ. With 5 bases clipped from V and 6 bases from J, the junction kept 5 bases outside the gene matches. This CDR3 is built from 16 residues. The CDR3 loop is CASSVTSGGAAGELFF. The CDR3 bases are TGTGCCAGCAGCGTGACTAGCGGGGGGGCGGCCGGGGAGCTGTTTTTT.

The chain links TRBV6-1 to TRBJ2-7; 7 positions agree with TRBD2. Looked up from germline, CDR1 is MNHNS and CDR2 is SASEGT. V lost 7 bases and J lost 2; bases outside the gene matches: 11. The CDR3 loop spans 15 amino acids. For the CDR3, the DNA is TGTGCCAGCACCGACGGGGCTAGCGGCACCTACGAGCAGTACTTC. Its protein product is CASTDGASGTYEQYF.

This clonotype was counted ten times or more. The rearrangement links TRBV27 to TRBJ1-6, with TRBD1 matching over 9 bases. This CDR3 contains 14 residues. Trimming at V came to 8 bases and at J to 10 bases, leaving 9 bases not matched to a gene. From germline, CDR1 is MNHEY and CDR2 SMNVEV (reference sequence). The CDR3, as DNA: TGTGCCAGCGGGACAGGGAGGCCCGCATCACCCCTCCACTTT. This encodes CASGTGRPASPLHF.

This clonotype has a handful of counts. This chain links TRBV5-1 with TRBJ1-5; TRBD1 matches 7 bases. Germline CDR1 and CDR2: SGHRS and YFSETQ. V shed 4 bases, J shed 6 bases, and the junction held 4 bases outside the gene matches. The CDR3 extends over 13 amino acids. The CDR3 protein is CASSPGDSQPQHF. CDR3 nucleotides: TGCGCCAGCAGCCCCGGGGACAGTCAGCCCCAGCATTTT. The full variable domain, with the rest looked up from reference TRBV5-1 and TRBJ1-5, is KAGVTQTPRYLIKTRGQQVTLSCSPISGHRSVSWYQQTPGQGLQFLFEYFSETQRNKGNFPGRFSGRQFSNSRSEMNVSTLELGDSALYLCASSPGDSQPQHFGDGTRLSIL.

The table lists this clonotype with a few counts. V and J are TRBV2 and TRBJ2-5; D remains ambiguous. Germline-derived CDR1 and CDR2 are SNHLY and FYNNEI. Trimming removed 6 bases from V and 2 bases from J, with 10 bases in between. This CDR3 is built from 13 residues. CDR3 sequence: CASRDPIQETQYF. CDR3 coding DNA: TGTGCCAGCAGGGACCCCATACAAGAGACCCAGTACTTC.

Only a few counts were recorded for this clonotype. The chain joins TRBV12-3 or TRBV12-4 to TRBJ2-1; 8 bases align to TRBD1. The CDR3 is 15 residues long. The trim removed 6 bases at V and 4 bases at J, leaving 8 bases unmatched. For the CDR3, the DNA is TGTGCCAGCAGCAAAGGACAGGGTCGGTACAATGAGCAGTTCTTC. Encoded protein: CASSKGQGRYNEQFF.

The chain recombines TRBV20-1 with TRBJ2-3, with D possibly matching TRBD2 (6 bases). V was shortened by 0 bases and J by 2 bases, with 12 bases between the two germline ends. The CDR3 has 15 amino acids. Germline lookup yields CDR1 DFQATT and CDR2 SNEGSKA (reference sequence). CDR3 in DNA: TGCAGTGCTAGAGATCTCAGCGGGTCCACAGATACGCAGTATTTT. Protein sequence: CSARDLSGSTDTQYF.

This clonotype was seen at least ten times. This sequence joins TRBV6-4 and TRBJ2-2; a weak D match, TRBD1 (5 bases). The CDR3 contains 13 residues. Trimming removed 4 bases at V and 3 bases at J, with 6 bases between. The germline V gene has CDR1 MRHNA and CDR2 SNTAGT. This CDR3 reads CASSARDTGELFF. The CDR3 DNA sequence: TGTGCCAGCAGTGCCAGGGACACCGGGGAGCTGTTTTTT.